One sample yielded the 15 T cell receptor beta chains listed below, sequenced in a study of a mutant IDH1 vaccine in newly diagnosed glioma. The antigens for these receptors are not known. Time point here: week 23, last vaccination. Each dose delivered 300 ug of mutant IDH1 20-mer peptide subcutaneously with imiquimod. The data were produced by immunoSEQ multiplex PCR, yet TCRdb's version contains in-frame clones alone and is incomplete. The data contain 82,000 or so clones, approximately 85% of them singletons. Specimen: PBMCs, collected from a glioma patient whose treatment included an IDH1 peptide vaccine. The receptors were gathered from a man younger than 40 with glioma. Some clones in this sample may be carry-over from other donors' samples.

The rearrangement uses TRBV7-2 and TRBJ2-4, with 8 bases that match TRBD1. The germline V gene encodes CDR1 SGHTA and CDR2 FQGNSA. The CDR3 sequence is 15 residues long. J gave up 6 bases and V 1 base, and 5 bases lay outside the gene matches. The CDR3 DNA reads TGTGCCAGCAGCTTAGATCTTGGACAGGGAAACATTCAGTACTTC. It specifies CASSLDLGQGNIQYF.

The chain joins TRBV7-3 to TRBJ2-2, with TRBD1 matching over 9 bases. V was clipped by 7 bases and J by 0 bases; unmatched bases: 6. This CDR3 contains 16 residues. Germline CDR1 reads SGHTA; CDR2 reads FQGTGA. The DNA for the CDR3 is TGTGCCAGCACCCTGACAGGGGGGCCGAACACCGGGGAGCTGTTTTTT. Encoded protein: CASTLTGGPNTGELFF.

This chain joins TRBV5-4 and TRBJ2-5; 10 bases fit TRBD2. This CDR3 contains 14 residues. The trim removed 4 bases at V and 5 bases at J, leaving 5 bases unmatched. Germline V gene sequence: CDR1 SGHNT, CDR2 YYREEE (reference sequence). The CDR3 sequence is CASSVSGRAETQYF. The CDR3 DNA reads TGTGCCAGCAGCGTAAGCGGGAGGGCCGAGACCCAGTACTTC.

The chain joins TRBV18 to TRBJ1-5, with D perhaps TRBD1 (5 bases). Trimming removed 3 bases at V and 7 bases at J, with 19 bases between. CDR1 and CDR2 (germline): KGHSH, LQKENI. CDR3 length: 16 amino acids. The chain's CDR3 is CASSPRAVSQGQPQHF. The DNA for the CDR3 is TGTGCCAGCTCACCTCGGGCAGTTTCCCAGGGACAGCCCCAGCATTTT. Based on the CDR3 plus reference TRBV18 and TRBJ1-5, the full variable domain is NAGVMQNPRHLVRRRGQEARLRCSPMKGHSHVYWYRQLPEEGLKFMVYLQKENIIDESGMPKERFSAEFPKEGPSILRIQQVVRGDSAAYFCASSPRAVSQGQPQHFGDGTRLSIL.

The chain links TRBV28 to TRBJ2-7; D perhaps matches TRBD1 (5 bases). Germline CDR1 MDHEN, CDR2 SYDVKM. The V end lost 6 bases, the J end lost 5 bases, and 14 bases lay between the germline ends. The length of the CDR3 is 13 residues. The CDR3 reads CASRAGFRDEQYF. The CDR3 nucleotides read TGTGCCAGCAGGGCAGGGTTTAGGGACGAGCAGTACTTC.

This clone appeared a single time. V usage is TRBV4-1 and J usage is TRBJ2-3; D gene uncertain. The CDR3 consists of 15 residues. The germline gives CDR1 MGHRA, CDR2 YSYEKL. V was trimmed by 4 bases and J by 4 bases, leaving 15 bases between them. The CDR3 loop is CASSPFQARSDTQYF. CDR3 DNA sequence: TGCGCCAGCAGCCCGTTCCAGGCTAGGTCAGATACGCAGTATTTT.

The gene calls are TRBV19 and TRBJ1-1; TRBD1 agrees at 7 bases. J lost 5 bases, V lost 6 bases, and 6 bases had no gene match. There are 13 residues in the CDR3. Germline CDR1 and CDR2: LNHDA and SQIVND (reference sequence). The CDR3 coding sequence is TGTGCCAGTAGCGACACAGGGGCGACTGAAGCTTTCTTT. Protein product: CASSDTGATEAFF.

V gene TRBV6-5 combines with J gene TRBJ1-2; 8 bases line up with TRBD1. This CDR3 is 13 amino acids long. In germline, CDR1 is MNHEY, CDR2 SVGAGI. V lost 4 bases and J lost 7; bases outside the gene matches: 5. CDR3: CASSSGQGAGYTF. The CDR3 coding sequence is TGTGCCAGCAGTTCAGGGCAGGGGGCTGGCTACACCTTC.

This clone was seen only once. This chain links TRBV11-2 with TRBJ1-6; perhaps TRBD1 as D (6 bases). Germline lookup yields CDR1 SGHAT and CDR2 FQNNGV. Trimming removed 5 bases from V and 6 bases from J, with 14 bases in between. The CDR3 covers 15 residues. The CDR3 region is CASSLTGRGNSPLHF. In DNA form, the CDR3 reads TGTGCCAGCAGCCTCACAGGGAGGGGTAATTCACCCCTCCACTTT.

The chain is built from TRBV7-9 and TRBJ2-5; a weak D match, TRBD1 (5 bases). V lost 5 bases and J 4 bases, leaving 14 bases between the germline ends. CDR1 is SEHNR, CDR2 FQNEAQ, per germline (reference sequence). The CDR3 runs 14 residues. CDR3 nucleotide sequence: TGTGCCAGCAGCCCAGCCGCAGGGATAGAGACCCAGTACTTC. The encoded protein is CASSPAAGIETQYF.

V gene TRBV5-1 combines with J gene TRBJ1-2; 9 nucleotides match TRBD1. This CDR3 spans 15 amino acids. Trimming cost V 6 bases and J 5 bases; bases outside gene matches: 11. The germline V gene has CDR1 SGHRS and CDR2 YFSETQ. CDR3 in DNA: TGCGCCAGCACCCCATCCCCCGACAGGGGGTATGGCTACACCTTC. Protein: CASTPSPDRGYGYTF.

The chain has TRBV27 and TRBJ1-5; 8 bases agree with TRBD1. CDR1 and CDR2 (germline): MNHEY, SMNVEV (reference sequence). The CDR3 consists of 17 residues. Unmatched junction bases numbered 12, after V lost 5 bases and J lost 3 bases. This CDR3 is CASSPRQGPTYNQPQHF. The CDR3 DNA sequence: TGTGCCAGCAGTCCGAGACAGGGGCCAACGTACAATCAGCCCCAGCATTTT.

This chain uses TRBV28 with TRBJ1-5, with D possibly matching TRBD1 (6 bases). Trimming pared 7 bases from V and 2 bases from J, leaving 9 bases between. Germline CDR1 reads MDHEN; CDR2 reads SYDVKM. This CDR3 spans 13 amino acids. The CDR3 loop reads CASNGQRNQPQHF. CDR3 nucleotide sequence: TGTGCCAGCAACGGACAGCGCAATCAGCCCCAGCATTTT.

The rearrangement links TRBV9 to TRBJ2-5, with D hard to call. Trimming left V 0 bases short and J 5 bases short, with 17 bases between. Per the germline V gene, CDR1 is SGDLS and CDR2 is YYNGEE. The CDR3 consists of 16 residues. The CDR3 sequence: CASSVGPSSVMETQYF. CDR3 in DNA: TGTGCCAGCAGCGTAGGACCCTCAAGCGTCATGGAGACCCAGTACTTC.

This clone was detected only once. The chain joins TRBV5-5 to TRBJ2-7; 8 bases map to TRBD1. The junction had 3 bases not matched to a gene; V was cut back by 2 bases and J by 2 bases. In germline, CDR1 is SGHKS, CDR2 YYEKEE (reference sequence). The CDR3 length is 14 residues. The CDR3 sequence is CASSFGQGPYEQYF. The CDR3 DNA reads TGTGCCAGCAGCTTTGGACAGGGACCCTACGAGCAGTACTTC.